This T cell receptor (beta chain) was captured in a study of identical twins. The study's findings and limits: Twin-shared out-of-frame alpha sequences were enriched for low generation probability.

About this clonotype: Its antigen remains unknown.

Using its own MiXCR run on the 5' RACE reads, TCRdb lists one record per CDR3 protein. The data show roughly 570,000 distinct CDR3 sequences, with more than 9% seen just once and under 3.5% held by the top ten. The CDR3 is 13 residues long. V lost 7 bases and J lost 4; bases outside the gene matches: 4. These data also formed part of another study, on yellow fever vaccine responses in identical twins.

This chain connects TRBV12-3 or TRBV12-4 to TRBJ2-5, with 9 bases aligning to TRBD2. The sequenced material came from PBMCs. The TCR sequence derives from a woman younger than 35 in good health. The CDR3 loop is CASMLTSGETQYF. The CDR3 region has the DNA TGTGCCAGCATGCTGACTAGCGGAGAGACCCAGTACTTC.